The clone carrying this TCR beta chain was seen a handful of times. Germline V gene sequence: CDR1 SGHTA, CDR2 FQGNSA. This CDR3 contains 16 residues. The germline V and J ends were trimmed by 4 bases and 10 bases, with 20 bases remaining between them. This record belongs to a study of T cells in Graves' hyperthyroidism and ophthalmopathy. TCR beta CDR3 sequences were amplified from RNA transcripts. Researchers ran a first-round RT-PCR on the TCR CDR3 using the HTBI primer set. TCRdb independently ran MiXCR on the multiplex PCR reads; one entry per CDR3 protein. The repertoire consists of about 640,000 distinct CDR3 sequences, with less than 25% occurring once and the leading ten covering under 35%.

This clonotype was obtained from a young man with Graves' ophthalmopathy. Sequencing used blood. This chain joins TRBV7-2 and TRBJ1-6; D may be TRBD1 (5 bases). CDR3 nucleotides: TGTGCCAGCAGCTCAAAAGCCGGGACTGTACCATCACCCCTCCACTTT. Protein sequence: CASSSKAGTVPSPLHF. The full variable domain, with the rest looked up from reference TRBV7-2 and TRBJ1-6, is GAGVSQSPSNKVTEKGKDVELRCDPISGHTALYWYRQSLGQGLEFLIYFQGNSAPDKSGLPSDRFSAERTGGSVSTLTIQRTQQEDSAVYLCASSSKAGTVPSPLHFGNGTRLTVT.